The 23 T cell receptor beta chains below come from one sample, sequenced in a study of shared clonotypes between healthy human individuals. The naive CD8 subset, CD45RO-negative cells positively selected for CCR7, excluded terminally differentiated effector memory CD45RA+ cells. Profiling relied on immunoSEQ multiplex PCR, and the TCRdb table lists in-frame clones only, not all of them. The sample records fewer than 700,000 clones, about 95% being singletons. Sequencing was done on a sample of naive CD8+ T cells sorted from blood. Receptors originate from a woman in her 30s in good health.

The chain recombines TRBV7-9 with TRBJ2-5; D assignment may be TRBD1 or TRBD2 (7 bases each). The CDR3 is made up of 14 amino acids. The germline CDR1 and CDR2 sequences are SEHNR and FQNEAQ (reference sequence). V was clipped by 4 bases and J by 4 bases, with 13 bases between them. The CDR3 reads CASSSGGGGETQYF. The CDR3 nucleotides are TGTGCCAGCAGCTCAGGGGGGGGCGGAGAGACCCAGTACTTC.

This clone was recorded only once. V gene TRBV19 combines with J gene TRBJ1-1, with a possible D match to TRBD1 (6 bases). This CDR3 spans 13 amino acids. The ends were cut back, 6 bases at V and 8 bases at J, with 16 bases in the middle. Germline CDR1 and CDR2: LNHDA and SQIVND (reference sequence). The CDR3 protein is CASSLRRGKEAFF. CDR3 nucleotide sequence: TGTGCCAGTAGCCTACGGAGGGGGAAAGAAGCTTTCTTT.

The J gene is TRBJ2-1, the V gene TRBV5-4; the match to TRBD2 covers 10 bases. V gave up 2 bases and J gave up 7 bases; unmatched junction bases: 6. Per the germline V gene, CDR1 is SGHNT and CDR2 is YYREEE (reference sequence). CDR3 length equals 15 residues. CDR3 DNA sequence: TGTGCCAGCAGCTTTCCGGGACTAGCGACGAATGAGCAGTTCTTC. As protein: CASSFPGLATNEQFF.

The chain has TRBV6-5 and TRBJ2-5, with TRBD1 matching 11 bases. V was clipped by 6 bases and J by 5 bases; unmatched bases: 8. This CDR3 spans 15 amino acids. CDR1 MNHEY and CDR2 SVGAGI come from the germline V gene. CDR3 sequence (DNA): TGTGCCAGCAGGCCGGGACAGGGGGTATGGGAGACCCAGTACTTC. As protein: CASRPGQGVWETQYF.

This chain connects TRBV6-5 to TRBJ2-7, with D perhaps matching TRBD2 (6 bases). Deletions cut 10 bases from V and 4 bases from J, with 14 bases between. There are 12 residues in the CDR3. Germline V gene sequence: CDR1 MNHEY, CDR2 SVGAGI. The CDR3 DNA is TGTGCCACCACCGCCGGGGGTTACGAGCAGTACTTC. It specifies CATTAGGYEQYF.

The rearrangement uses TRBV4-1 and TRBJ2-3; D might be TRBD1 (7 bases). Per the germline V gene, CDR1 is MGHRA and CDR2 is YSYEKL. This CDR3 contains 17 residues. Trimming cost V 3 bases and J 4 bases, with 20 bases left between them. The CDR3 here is CASSQDPDRDFADTQYF. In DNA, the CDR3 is TGCGCCAGCAGCCAGGACCCAGACAGGGACTTTGCAGATACGCAGTATTTT.

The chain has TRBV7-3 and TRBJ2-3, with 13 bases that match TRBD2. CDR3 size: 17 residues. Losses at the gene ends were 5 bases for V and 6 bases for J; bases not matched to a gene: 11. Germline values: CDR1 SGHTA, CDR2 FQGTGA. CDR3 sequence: CASSTTSGRGLVDTQYF. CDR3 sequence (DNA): TGTGCCAGCAGCACAACTAGCGGGAGGGGGCTCGTCGATACGCAGTATTTT.

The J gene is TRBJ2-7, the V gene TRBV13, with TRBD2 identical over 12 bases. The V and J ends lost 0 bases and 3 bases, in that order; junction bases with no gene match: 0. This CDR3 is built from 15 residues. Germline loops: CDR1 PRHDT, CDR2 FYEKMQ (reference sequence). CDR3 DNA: TGTGCCAGCAGCTTAGGGGGACTAGCGGGCTACGAGCAGTACTTC. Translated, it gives CASSLGGLAGYEQYF.

CDR3 residues: CASSLGLAGDPYEQYF. Here the CDR3 DNA reads TGTGCCAGCAGCCTAGGCCTAGCGGGAGACCCCTACGAGCAGTACTTC. This chain joins TRBV5-6 and TRBJ2-7; 10 bases match TRBD2. With V trimmed by 4 bases and J by 2 bases, 9 bases remained unmatched. The CDR3 spans 16 residues. The germline V gene encodes CDR1 SGHDT and CDR2 YYEEEE.

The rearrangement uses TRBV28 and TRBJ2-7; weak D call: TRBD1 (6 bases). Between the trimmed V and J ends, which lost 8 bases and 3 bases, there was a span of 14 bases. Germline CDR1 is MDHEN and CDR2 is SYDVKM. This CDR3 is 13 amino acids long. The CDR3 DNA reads TGTGCCAGCTGTACAGGGAGTAGCTACGAGCAGTACTTC. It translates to CASCTGSSYEQYF. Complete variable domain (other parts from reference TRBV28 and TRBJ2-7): DVKVTQSSRYLVKRTGEKVFLECVQDMDHENMFWYRQDPGLGLRLIYFSYDVKMKEKGDIPEGYSVSREKKERFSLILESASTNQTSMYLCASCTGSSYEQYFGPGTRLTVT.

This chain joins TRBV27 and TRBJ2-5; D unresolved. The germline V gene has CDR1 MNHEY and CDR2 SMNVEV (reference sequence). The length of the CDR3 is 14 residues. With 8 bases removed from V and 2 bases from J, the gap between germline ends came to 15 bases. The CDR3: CASAPARQQETQYF. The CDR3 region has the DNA TGTGCCAGCGCACCTGCCCGGCAACAAGAGACCCAGTACTTC.

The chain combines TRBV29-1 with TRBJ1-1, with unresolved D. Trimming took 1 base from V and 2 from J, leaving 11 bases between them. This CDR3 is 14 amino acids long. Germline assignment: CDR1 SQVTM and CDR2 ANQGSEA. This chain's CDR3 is CSVEGVGANTEAFF. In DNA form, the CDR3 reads TGCAGCGTTGAAGGGGTTGGAGCCAACACTGAAGCTTTCTTT.

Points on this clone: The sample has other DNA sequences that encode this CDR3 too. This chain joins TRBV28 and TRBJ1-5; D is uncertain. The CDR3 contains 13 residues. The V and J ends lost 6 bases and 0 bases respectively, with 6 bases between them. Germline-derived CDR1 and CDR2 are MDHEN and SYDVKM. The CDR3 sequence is CASRGYSNQPQHF. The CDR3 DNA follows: TGTGCCAGCAGGGGATATAGCAATCAGCCCCAGCATTTT.

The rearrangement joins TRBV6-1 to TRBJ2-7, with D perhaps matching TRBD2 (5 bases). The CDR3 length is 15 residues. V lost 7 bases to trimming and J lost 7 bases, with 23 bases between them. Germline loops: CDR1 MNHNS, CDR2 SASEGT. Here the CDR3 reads CASTEEAGGAWEQYF. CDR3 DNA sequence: TGTGCCAGCACCGAGGAGGCGGGTGGAGCGTGGGAGCAGTACTTC.

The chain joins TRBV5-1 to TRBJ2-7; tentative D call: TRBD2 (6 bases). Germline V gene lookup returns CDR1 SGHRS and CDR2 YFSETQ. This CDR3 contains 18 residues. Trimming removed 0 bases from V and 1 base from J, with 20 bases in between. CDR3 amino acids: CASSLGTGLKTSSYEQYF. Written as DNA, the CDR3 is TGCGCCAGCAGCTTGGGTACCGGCTTAAAGACTAGTTCCTACGAGCAGTACTTC. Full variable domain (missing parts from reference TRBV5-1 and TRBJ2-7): KAGVTQTPRYLIKTRGQQVTLSCSPISGHRSVSWYQQTPGQGLQFLFEYFSETQRNKGNFPGRFSGRQFSNSRSEMNVSTLELGDSALYLCASSLGTGLKTSSYEQYFGPGTRLTVT.

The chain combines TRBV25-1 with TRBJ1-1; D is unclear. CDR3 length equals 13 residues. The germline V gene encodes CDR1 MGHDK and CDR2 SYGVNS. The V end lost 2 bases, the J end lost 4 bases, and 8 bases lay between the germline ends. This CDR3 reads CASSEAGSTEAFF. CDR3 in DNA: TGTGCCAGCAGTGAAGCGGGGTCCACTGAAGCTTTCTTT.

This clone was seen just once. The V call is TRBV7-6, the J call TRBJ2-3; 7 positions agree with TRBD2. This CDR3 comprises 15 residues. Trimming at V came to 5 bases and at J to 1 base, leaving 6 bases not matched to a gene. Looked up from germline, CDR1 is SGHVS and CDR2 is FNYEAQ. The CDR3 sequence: CASSTPLAGTDTQYF. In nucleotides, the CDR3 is TGTGCCAGCAGCACGCCTCTAGCGGGCACAGATACGCAGTATTTT. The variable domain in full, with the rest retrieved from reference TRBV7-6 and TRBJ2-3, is GAGVSQSPRYKVTKRGQDVALRCDPISGHVSLYWYRQALGQGPEFLTYFNYEAQQDKSGLPNDRFSAERPEGSISTLTIQRTEQRDSAMYRCASSTPLAGTDTQYFGPGTRLTVL.

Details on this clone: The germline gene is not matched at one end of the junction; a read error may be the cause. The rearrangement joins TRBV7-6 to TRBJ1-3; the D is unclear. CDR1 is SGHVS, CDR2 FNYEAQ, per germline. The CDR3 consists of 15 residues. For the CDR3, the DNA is TGTGCCAGCAGCCTAGCGGCACCAGGCTTGGACACCATATATTTT. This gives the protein CASSLAAPGLDTIYF. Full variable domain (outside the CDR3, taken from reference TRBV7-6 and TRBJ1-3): GAGVSQSPRYKVTKRGQDVALRCDPISGHVSLYWYRQALGQGPEFLTYFNYEAQQDKSGLPNDRFSAERPEGSISTLTIQRTEQRDSAMYRCASSLAAPGLDTIYFGEGSWLTVV.

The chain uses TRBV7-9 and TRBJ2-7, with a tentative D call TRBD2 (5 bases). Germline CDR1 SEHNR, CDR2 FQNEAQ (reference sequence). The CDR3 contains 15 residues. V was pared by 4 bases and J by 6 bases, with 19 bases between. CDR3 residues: CASSSGVRGFPEQYF. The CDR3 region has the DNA TGTGCCAGCAGCTCCGGGGTGCGAGGGTTTCCCGAGCAGTACTTC. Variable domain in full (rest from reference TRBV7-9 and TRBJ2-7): DTGVSQNPRHKITKRGQNVTFRCDPISEHNRLYWYRQTLGQGPEFLTYFQNEAQLEKSRLLSDRFSAERPKGSFSTLEIQRTEQGDSAMYLCASSSGVRGFPEQYFGPGTRLTVT.

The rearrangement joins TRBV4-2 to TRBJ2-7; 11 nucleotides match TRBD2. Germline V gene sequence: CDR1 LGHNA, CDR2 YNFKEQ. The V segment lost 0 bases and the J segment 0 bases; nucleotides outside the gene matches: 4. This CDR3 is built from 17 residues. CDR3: CASSQDIAGGFSYEQYF. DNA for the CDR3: TGTGCCAGCAGCCAAGATATAGCGGGAGGGTTCTCCTACGAGCAGTACTTC.

This CDR3 is CASSLGQGDQPQHF. For the CDR3, the DNA is TGTGCCAGCAGTCTGGGACAGGGGGATCAGCCCCAGCATTTT. This sequence joins TRBV6-5 and TRBJ1-5, with TRBD1 matching 11 bases. From germline, CDR1 is MNHEY and CDR2 SVGAGI. With V trimmed by 5 bases and J by 5 bases, 2 bases remained unmatched. The CDR3 covers 14 residues.

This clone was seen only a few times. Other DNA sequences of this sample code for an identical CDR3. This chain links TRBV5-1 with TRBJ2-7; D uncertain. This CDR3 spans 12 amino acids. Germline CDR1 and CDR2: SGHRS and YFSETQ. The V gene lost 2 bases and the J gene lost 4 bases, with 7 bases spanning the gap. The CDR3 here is CASSFGGYEQYF. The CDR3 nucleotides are TGCGCCAGCAGCTTTGGTGGATACGAGCAGTACTTC.

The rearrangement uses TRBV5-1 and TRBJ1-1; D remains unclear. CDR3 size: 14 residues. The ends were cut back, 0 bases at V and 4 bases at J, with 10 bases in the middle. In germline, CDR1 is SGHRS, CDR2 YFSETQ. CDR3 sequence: CASSLAKGATEAFF. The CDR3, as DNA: TGCGCCAGCAGCTTGGCCAAAGGAGCCACTGAAGCTTTCTTT.